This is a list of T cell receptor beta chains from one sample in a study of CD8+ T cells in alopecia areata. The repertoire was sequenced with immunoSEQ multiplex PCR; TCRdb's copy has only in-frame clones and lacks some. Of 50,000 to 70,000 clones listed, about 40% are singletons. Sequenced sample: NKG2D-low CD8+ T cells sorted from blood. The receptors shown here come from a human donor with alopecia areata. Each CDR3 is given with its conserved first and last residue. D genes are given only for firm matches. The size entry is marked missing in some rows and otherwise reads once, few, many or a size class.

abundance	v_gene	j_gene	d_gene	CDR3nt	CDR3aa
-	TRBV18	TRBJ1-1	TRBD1	TGTGCCAGCTCTCGCGGACAGGTCGAACTGAACACTGAAGCTTTCTTT	CASSRGQVELNTEAFF
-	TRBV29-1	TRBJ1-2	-	TGCAGCGCCCGGACAGAAAACTATGGCTACACCTTC	CSARTENYGYTF
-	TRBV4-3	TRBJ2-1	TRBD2	TGCGCCAGCAGCCAAGAACAGCGGGGGTCCTACAATGAGCAGTTCTTC	CASSQEQRGSYNEQFF
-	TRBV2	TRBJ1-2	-	TGTGCCAGCAGTGTGAAGGAGCGAGGGGGCTATGGCTACACCTTC	CASSVKERGGYGYTF
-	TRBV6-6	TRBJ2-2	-	TGTGCCAGCAGGCCTGTTACAGGGACCGGGGAGCTGTTTTTT	CASRPVTGTGELFF
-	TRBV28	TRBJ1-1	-	TGTGCCAGCAGTTTAACCAGACTGAACACTGAAGCTTTCTTT	CASSLTRLNTEAFF
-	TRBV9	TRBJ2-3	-	TGTGCCAGCAGCGGTACAGGGACAGATACGCAGTATTTT	CASSGTGTDTQYF
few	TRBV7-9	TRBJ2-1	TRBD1	TGTGCCAGCGCGACCGGGACAGCCTCCTACAATGAGCAGTTCTTC	CASATGTASYNEQFF
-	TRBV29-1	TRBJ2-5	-	TGCAGCGTTGCCTGGGGTAGCCCAGAGACCCAGTACTTC	CSVAWGSPETQYF
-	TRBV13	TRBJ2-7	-	TGTGCCAGCAGCTGGCAAGGCAGTTCCTACGAGCAGTACTTC	CASSWQGSSYEQYF
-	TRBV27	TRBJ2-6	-	TGTGCCAGCAGTTGGAACGCCGGGGCCAACGTCCTGACTTTC	CASSWNAGANVLTF
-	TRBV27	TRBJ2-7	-	TGTGCCAGCAGTTTAACTGGCAGGAACTCCTACGAGCAGTACTTC	CASSLTGRNSYEQYF
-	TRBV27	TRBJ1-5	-	TGTGCCAGCGGCCAGGTGACTCAGCCCCAGCATTTT	CASGQVTQPQHF
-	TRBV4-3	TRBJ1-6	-	TGCGCCAGCAGCAGGACCCCGACTCTCAATTCACCCCTCCACTTT	CASSRTPTLNSPLHF
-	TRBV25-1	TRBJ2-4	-	TGTGCCAGCGGAGGGGGGAACATTCAGTACTTC	CASGGGNIQYF
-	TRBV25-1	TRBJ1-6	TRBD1	TGTGCCAGCGCCGGGACAGGGGATTCACCCCTCCACTTT	CASAGTGDSPLHF
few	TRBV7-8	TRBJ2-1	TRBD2	TGTGCCAGCAGCTTACCCGGGGGGGGGAATGAGCAGTTCTTC	CASSLPGGGNEQFF
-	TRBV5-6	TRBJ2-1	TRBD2	TGTGCCAGCAGCTATCTAGCGGGAGGGTCCAATGAGCAGTTCTTC	CASSYLAGGSNEQFF
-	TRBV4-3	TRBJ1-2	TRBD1	TGCGCCAGCAGCCAAGATGGTCGGGGAGGGGGCGCTTGGGGCTACACCTTC	CASSQDGRGGGAWGYTF
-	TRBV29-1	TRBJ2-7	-	TGCAGCGTGGGGTCGCGGGACACCACTTATGGGCAGTACTTC	CSVGSRDTTYGQYF
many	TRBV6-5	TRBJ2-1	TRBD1	TGTGCCAGCACTCAAACCCCGGGACAGGGCAATGAGCAGTTCTTC	CASTQTPGQGNEQFF
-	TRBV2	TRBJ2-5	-	TGTGCCATCACGGCGGCCCTCGTGCAAGAGACCCAGTACTTC	CAITAALVQETQYF
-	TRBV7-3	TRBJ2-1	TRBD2	TGTGCCAGCAGCTTAACGCGCGGCGGGGGTGCGTACAATGAGCAGTTCTTC	CASSLTRGGGAYNEQFF
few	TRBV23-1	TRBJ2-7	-	TGCGCCAGCAGCCCGTTGAGTCATCCCTACGAGCAGTACTTC	CASSPLSHPYEQYF
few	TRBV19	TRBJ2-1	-	TGTGCCAGTAGTACCGCCCCCACTAGAATGCGTGACTCCTACAATGAGCAGTTCTTC	CASSTAPTRMRDSYNEQFF
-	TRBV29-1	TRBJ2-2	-	TGCAGCGTTGATGGAGAACTCACCGGGGAGCTGTTTTTT	CSVDGELTGELFF
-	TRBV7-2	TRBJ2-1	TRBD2	TGTGCCAGCCCGGGGACTAGCGGGCCTACCTTGGGAGATGAGCAGTTCTTC	CASPGTSGPTLGDEQFF
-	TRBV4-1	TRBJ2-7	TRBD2	TGCGCCAGCAGCCAATCGGGACTATCAGGCGATCCAAGGTACGAGCAGTACTTC	CASSQSGLSGDPRYEQYF
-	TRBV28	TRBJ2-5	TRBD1	TGTGCCAGCAGTCCCCGGGACAGGGATGGGGAGACCCAGTACTTC	CASSPRDRDGETQYF
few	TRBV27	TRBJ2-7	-	TGTGCCAGCCCTCGGCGGGCCGAGCAGTACTTC	CASPRRAEQYF